The 20 T cell receptor beta chains in this list originate from one sample, sequenced in a study of spatial heterogeneity in lung cancer. This sample's time point: sample taken at primary tumor resection. The sequenced material consisted of unsorted whole RNA from tumor, nontumor lung or frozen PBMC. TCRdb ran MiXCR on the 5' RACE reads and lists one entry per CDR3 protein. The data show 20,000 to 25,000 distinct CDR3 sequences, 4.6% seen once. The specimen was PBMCs, collected at surgery. These receptors came from a male donor with early-stage non-small cell lung cancer.

There are many counts of this clonotype. The chain joins TRBV11-2 to TRBJ2-5; TRBD2 might be the D (6 bases). V gave up 8 bases and J gave up 3 bases, with 7 bases separating them. From germline, CDR1 is SGHAT and CDR2 FQNNGV. There are 11 residues in the CDR3. CDR3 DNA: TGTGCCAGCGGCGGGGAAGAGACCCAGTACTTC. It translates to CASGGEETQYF.

This clonotype was picked up many times. V is TRBV5-1 and J is TRBJ1-1; D remains unclear. CDR1 and CDR2 from the germline V gene are SGHRS and YFSETQ. Trimming removed 0 bases from V and 10 bases from J, with 13 bases in between. The CDR3 sequence is 13 residues long. In DNA form, the CDR3 reads TGCGCCAGCAGCTTGGAGGTCGCGGGAAGAGCTTTCTTT. Its protein product is CASSLEVAGRAFF.

This clonotype was picked up many times. The chain has TRBV5-1 and TRBJ2-6; D ambiguous. Germline V gene data show CDR1 as SGHRS and CDR2 as YFSETQ. With 0 bases removed from V and 0 bases from J, the gap between germline ends came to 7 bases. The CDR3 consists of 16 residues. CDR3 sequence reads: CASSLGSYSGANVLTF. CDR3 nucleotides: TGCGCCAGCAGCTTGGGTTCGTACTCTGGGGCCAACGTCCTGACTTTC.

This clonotype was counted many times. The chain uses TRBV7-9 and TRBJ2-1; D gene uncertain. CDR1 and CDR2 (germline): SEHNR, FQNEAQ (reference sequence). V was cut by 5 bases and J by 0 bases, with 5 bases left in between. CDR3 length: 13 residues. Written as DNA, the CDR3 is TGTGCCAGCAGCCAGAGCTCCTACAATGAGCAGTTCTTC. It encodes CASSQSSYNEQFF.

The chain is built from TRBV6-5 and TRBJ1-5, with 10 bases fitting TRBD1. With V trimmed by 8 bases and J by 0 bases, 7 bases remained unmatched. The V gene's germline CDR1 is MNHEY and CDR2 SVGAGI. This CDR3 spans 16 amino acids. For the CDR3, the DNA is TGTGCCAGCCGGCGGGGGACAGGGGATAGCAATCAGCCCCAGCATTTT. It specifies CASRRGTGDSNQPQHF.

This clonotype was recorded once. The V call is TRBV5-8, the J call TRBJ2-5; D is unclear. The V gene lost 2 bases and the J gene lost 9 bases, with 11 bases spanning the gap. Looked up from germline, CDR1 is SGHTS and CDR2 is YDEGEE. There are 12 residues in the CDR3. CDR3 sequence (DNA): TGTGCCAGCAGCTTTGGTGGGGTGGCCCAGTACTTC. It translates to CASSFGGVAQYF. Full variable domain (remainder filled in from reference TRBV5-8 and TRBJ2-5): EAGVTQSPTHLIKTRGQQATLRCSPISGHTSVYWYQQALGLGLQFLLWYDEGEERNRGNFPPRFSGRQFPNYSSELNVNALELEDSALYLCASSFGGVAQYFGPGTRLLVL.

The chain is built from TRBV7-8 and TRBJ2-7; the match to TRBD2 covers 7 bases. The ends lost 1 base at V and 6 bases at J; junction bases unmatched: 6. The CDR3 is 14 amino acids. Germline V gene data show CDR1 as SGHVS and CDR2 as FQNEAQ. This CDR3 reads CASSLGAGAGEQYF. CDR3 bases: TGTGCCAGCAGCTTAGGGGCGGGAGCAGGCGAGCAGTACTTC.

This chain connects TRBV3-1 to TRBJ2-3, with a possible D match to TRBD2 (5 bases). Germline CDR1 and CDR2: LGHDT and YNNKEL (reference sequence). The CDR3 sequence is 12 residues long. V was cut by 8 bases and J by 1 base, with 7 bases left in between. In nucleotides, the CDR3 is TGTGCCAGCGACGGGGGCACAGATACGCAGTATTTT. It yields the protein CASDGGTDTQYF.

This clonotype was observed many times. This chain joins TRBV19 and TRBJ2-5; TRBD1 matches at 7 bases. The CDR3 sequence is 13 residues long. With 7 bases clipped from V and 7 bases from J, the junction kept 9 bases outside the gene matches. From germline, CDR1 is LNHDA and CDR2 SQIVND (reference sequence). In DNA, the CDR3 is TGTGCCAGTACGTTTCAGGGGGATGGGACCCAGTACTTC. This encodes CASTFQGDGTQYF. Full variable domain (remainder filled in from reference TRBV19 and TRBJ2-5): DGGITQSPKYLFRKEGQNVTLSCEQNLNHDAMYWYRQDPGQGLRLIYYSQIVNDFQKGDIAEGYSVSREKKESFPLTVTSAQKNPTAFYLCASTFQGDGTQYFGPGTRLLVL.

The chain has TRBV5-5 and TRBJ2-7; D could derive from TRBD1 or TRBD2 (7 bases each). Germline V gene sequence: CDR1 SGHKS, CDR2 YYEKEE (reference sequence). V was trimmed by 3 bases and J by 0 bases, leaving 16 bases between them. The CDR3 has 16 residues. The CDR3: CASSSSGTASSYEQYF. CDR3 nucleotides: TGTGCCAGCAGCTCCAGCGGGACAGCTAGCTCCTACGAGCAGTACTTC. Complete variable domain (other parts from reference TRBV5-5 and TRBJ2-7): DAGVTQSPTHLIKTRGQQVTLRCSPISGHKSVSWYQQVLGQGPQFIFQYYEKEERGRGNFPDRFSARQFPNYSSELNVNALLLGDSALYLCASSSSGTASSYEQYFGPGTRLTVT.

The sample holds many counts of this clonotype. The chain recombines TRBV7-3 with TRBJ2-3; D is uncertain. The CDR3 totals 14 residues. CDR1 is SGHTA and CDR2 is FQGTGA in the germline V gene. Trimming pared 2 bases from V and 6 bases from J, leaving 12 bases between. The CDR3 loop reads CASSLEWGGDTQYF. CDR3 bases: TGTGCCAGCAGCTTAGAATGGGGTGGGGATACGCAGTATTTT.

The chain links TRBV28 to TRBJ2-3; 12 bases map to TRBD2. Germline-derived CDR1 and CDR2 are MDHEN and SYDVKM. After removal of 3 bases from V and 2 bases from J, the junction contained 6 bases not matched to a gene. The CDR3 extends over 17 amino acids. As DNA, the CDR3 is TGTGCCAGCAGTTTCTCCGGACTAGCGGGACTCACAGATACGCAGTATTTT. Translating gives CASSFSGLAGLTDTQYF.

This clonotype was detected ten times or more. The V and J genes are TRBV6-6 and TRBJ2-6, with D unresolved. V was trimmed by 7 bases and J by 0 bases, leaving 4 bases between them. Germline CDR1 is MNHNY and CDR2 is SVGAGI (reference sequence). This CDR3 region has 13 residues. The CDR3 is CASKSSGANVLTF. The CDR3 nucleotides read TGTGCCAGCAAAAGCTCTGGGGCCAACGTCCTGACTTTC.

Many counts were recorded for this clonotype. The V gene is TRBV9, the J gene TRBJ2-5; tentative D call: TRBD1 (6 bases). This CDR3 region has 14 residues. Trimming took off 7 bases at V and 1 base at J, with 14 bases between the two ends. CDR1 and CDR2 (germline): SGDLS, YYNGEE. The CDR3 is CASGVGGSQETQYF. In nucleotides, the CDR3 is TGTGCCAGCGGAGTAGGGGGTAGCCAAGAGACCCAGTACTTC.

There are many counts of this clonotype. The rearrangement uses TRBV3-1 and TRBJ1-5; D not resolved. CDR1 is LGHDT, CDR2 YNNKEL, per germline (reference sequence). The CDR3 length is 14 residues. V was pared by 1 base and J by 2 bases, with 6 bases between. The CDR3 nucleotides are TGTGCCAGCAGCCAAGGATTAGGCAATCAGCCCCAGCATTTT. Translated, it gives CASSQGLGNQPQHF.

This clonotype was picked up many times. The chain links TRBV7-2 to TRBJ2-2; TRBD2 matches at 11 bases. V lost 5 bases and J lost 7; bases outside the gene matches: 9. Germline V lookup: CDR1 SGHTA, CDR2 FQGNSA. The length of the CDR3 is 16 residues. DNA for the CDR3: TGTGCCAGCAGCCCGCGGCTAGCGGGAGGTATCGGGGAGCTGTTTTTT. Encoded protein: CASSPRLAGGIGELFF. The complete variable domain, with remaining parts taken from reference TRBV7-2 and TRBJ2-2, reads GAGVSQSPSNKVTEKGKDVELRCDPISGHTALYWYRQSLGQGLEFLIYFQGNSAPDKSGLPSDRFSAERTGGSVSTLTIQRTQQEDSAVYLCASSPRLAGGIGELFFGEGSRLTVL.

There are many counts of this clonotype. The genes are TRBV3-1 and TRBJ1-5; a weak D match, TRBD1 (5 bases). The V gene lost 5 bases and the J gene lost 2 bases, with 10 bases spanning the gap. The CDR3 extends over 14 amino acids. The germline gives CDR1 LGHDT, CDR2 YNNKEL (reference sequence). CDR3 in amino acids: CASSLGQGNQPQHF. Here the CDR3 DNA reads TGTGCCAGCAGCTTAGGACAAGGCAATCAGCCCCAGCATTTT.

This clonotype was detected many times. The rearrangement joins TRBV28 to TRBJ1-2; 7 bases line up with TRBD1. This CDR3 comprises 13 residues. V trimming: 6 bases; J trimming: 3 bases; junction bases outside the gene matches: 4. Germline V lookup: CDR1 MDHEN, CDR2 SYDVKM. CDR3 loop: CASRVGTDYGYTF. The CDR3 DNA sequence: TGTGCCAGCAGAGTCGGGACAGACTATGGCTACACCTTC.

This clonotype occurred many times. This chain links TRBV30 with TRBJ2-3; TRBD1 matches 8 bases. Germline V gene lookup returns CDR1 GTSNPN and CDR2 SVGIG (reference sequence). The CDR3 length is 11 residues. With V trimmed by 1 base and J by 14 bases, 5 bases remained unmatched. The CDR3 sequence: CAWSEGTGLYF. In nucleotides, the CDR3 is TGTGCCTGGAGTGAAGGGACAGGACTGTATTTT.

The chain links TRBV28 to TRBJ2-1, with 12 bases fitting TRBD2. Germline CDR1 and CDR2: MDHEN and SYDVKM. V was clipped by 2 bases and J by 2 bases; unmatched bases: 1. The CDR3 totals 16 residues. CDR3 residues: CASSLGTSGPYNEQFF. The CDR3, as DNA: TGTGCCAGCAGTTTAGGGACTAGCGGGCCCTACAATGAGCAGTTCTTC. The whole variable domain, filled in from reference TRBV28 and TRBJ2-1, reads DVKVTQSSRYLVKRTGEKVFLECVQDMDHENMFWYRQDPGLGLRLIYFSYDVKMKEKGDIPEGYSVSREKKERFSLILESASTNQTSMYLCASSLGTSGPYNEQFFGPGTRLTVL.